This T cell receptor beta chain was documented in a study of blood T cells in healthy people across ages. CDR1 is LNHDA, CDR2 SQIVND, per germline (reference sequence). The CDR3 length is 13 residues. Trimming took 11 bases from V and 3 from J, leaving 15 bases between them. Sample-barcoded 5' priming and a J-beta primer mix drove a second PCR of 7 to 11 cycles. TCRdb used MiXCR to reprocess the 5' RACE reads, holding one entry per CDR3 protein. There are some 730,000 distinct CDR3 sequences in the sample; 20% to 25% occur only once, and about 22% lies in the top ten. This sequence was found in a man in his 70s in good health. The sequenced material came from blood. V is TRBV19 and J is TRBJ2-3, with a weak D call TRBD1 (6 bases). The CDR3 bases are TGTGCCTCGAAGGACCAGGGGACAGATACGCAGTATTTT. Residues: CASKDQGTDTQYF.